What follows is one T cell receptor beta chain and its context. The PCR was carried out with 60 Vbeta primers and 13 Jbeta primers. Measured with immunoSEQ multiplex PCR; TCRdb has only the in-frame clones, and not every one. Its clone listing holds approximately 79,000 clones. This specimen belongs to a study of cytomegalovirus exposure and HLA in healthy donors. CDR1 and CDR2 (germline): LGHNT, FRNRAP. The CDR3 loop spans 16 amino acids. V was shortened by 6 bases and J by 1 base, with 18 bases between the two germline ends. The receptor comes from a boy between 10 and 17 years old in good health and CMV-seronegative. The sequencing input was PBMCs. The rearrangement uses TRBV12-5 and TRBJ1-1, with D possibly matching TRBD1 (5 bases). The CDR3 spells CASGFGVWGGNTEAFF. The CDR3 region has the DNA TGTGCTAGTGGCTTTGGGGTATGGGGGGGGAACACTGAAGCTTTCTTT.